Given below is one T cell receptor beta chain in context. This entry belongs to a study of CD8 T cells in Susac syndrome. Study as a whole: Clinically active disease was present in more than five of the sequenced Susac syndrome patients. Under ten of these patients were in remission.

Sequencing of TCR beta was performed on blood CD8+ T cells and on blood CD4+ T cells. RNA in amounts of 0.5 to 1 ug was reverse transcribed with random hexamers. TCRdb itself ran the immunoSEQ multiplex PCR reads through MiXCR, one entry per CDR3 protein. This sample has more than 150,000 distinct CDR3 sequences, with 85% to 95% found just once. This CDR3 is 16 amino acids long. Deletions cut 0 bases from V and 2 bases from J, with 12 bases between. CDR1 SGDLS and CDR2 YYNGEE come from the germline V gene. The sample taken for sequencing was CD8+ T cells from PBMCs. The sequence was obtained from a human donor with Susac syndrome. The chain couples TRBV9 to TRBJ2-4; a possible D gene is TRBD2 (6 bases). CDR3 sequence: CASSVDGSGSKNIQYF. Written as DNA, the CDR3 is TGTGCCAGCAGCGTAGACGGGAGCGGGTCCAAAAACATTCAGTACTTC.